This T cell receptor beta chain was sequenced in a study of response to subunit inactivated influenza vaccine. Study findings and constraints: Few new T cells, the authors suggested, are recruited by each seasonal influenza vaccination.

On this clonotype itself: Its antigen is still unknown. A much larger clone differs from this one at a single base, so this may be a read error.

Via MiXCR, TCRdb re-called the RT-PCR reads, giving one row per CDR3 protein. The sample includes about 180,000 distinct CDR3 sequences, about 9.3% of them seen just once. This CDR3 has 15 amino acids. Per germline, CDR1 SGHRS and CDR2 YFSETQ. The chain employs TRBV5-1 and TRBJ2-2, with D possibly being TRBD2 (5 bases). This TCR was sampled from a man aged 45-60 years who received an inactivated influenza vaccine. The sequences come from non-naive T cells sorted from PBMCs, collected on the day of vaccination. CDR3 DNA sequence: TGCGCCAGCAGCTTGATAGCTTCGAACACCGGGGAGCTGGTTTTT. It is translated as CASSLIASNTGELVF. Using reference TRBV5-1 and TRBJ2-2 for the parts outside the CDR3, the full variable domain is KAGVTQTPRYLIKTRGQQVTLSCSPISGHRSVSWYQQTPGQGLQFLFEYFSETQRNKGNFPGRFSGRQFSNSRSEMNVSTLELGDSALYLCASSLIASNTGELVFGEGSRLTVL.